A single T cell receptor (beta chain) is shown here with its context. V lost 5 bases to trimming and J lost 0 bases, with 4 bases between them. CDR1 SGHTA and CDR2 FQGTGA come from the germline V gene. The CDR3 runs 13 residues. The data derive from a study of T-cell memory formation after mild COVID-19. Across the study: In these data, TCR clusters were largely donor specific.

A single record per CDR3 protein comes from TCRdb applying MiXCR to the 5' RACE reads. Of fewer than 50,000 distinct CDR3 sequences in the sample, 5.5% to 8.5% are singletons; the top ten hold about 0.8%. The chain couples TRBV7-3 to TRBJ2-2; D remains ambiguous. The receptor was isolated from an adult who had mild COVID-19 (a few samples of this study predate the infection). Cell type and time point are not known. Sequencing was carried out using PBMCs or a T cell subset sorted from them (not recorded which). The CDR3 DNA sequence: TGTGCCAGCAGCACAACGAACACCGGGGAGCTGTTTTTT. Translated, it gives CASSTTNTGELFF.